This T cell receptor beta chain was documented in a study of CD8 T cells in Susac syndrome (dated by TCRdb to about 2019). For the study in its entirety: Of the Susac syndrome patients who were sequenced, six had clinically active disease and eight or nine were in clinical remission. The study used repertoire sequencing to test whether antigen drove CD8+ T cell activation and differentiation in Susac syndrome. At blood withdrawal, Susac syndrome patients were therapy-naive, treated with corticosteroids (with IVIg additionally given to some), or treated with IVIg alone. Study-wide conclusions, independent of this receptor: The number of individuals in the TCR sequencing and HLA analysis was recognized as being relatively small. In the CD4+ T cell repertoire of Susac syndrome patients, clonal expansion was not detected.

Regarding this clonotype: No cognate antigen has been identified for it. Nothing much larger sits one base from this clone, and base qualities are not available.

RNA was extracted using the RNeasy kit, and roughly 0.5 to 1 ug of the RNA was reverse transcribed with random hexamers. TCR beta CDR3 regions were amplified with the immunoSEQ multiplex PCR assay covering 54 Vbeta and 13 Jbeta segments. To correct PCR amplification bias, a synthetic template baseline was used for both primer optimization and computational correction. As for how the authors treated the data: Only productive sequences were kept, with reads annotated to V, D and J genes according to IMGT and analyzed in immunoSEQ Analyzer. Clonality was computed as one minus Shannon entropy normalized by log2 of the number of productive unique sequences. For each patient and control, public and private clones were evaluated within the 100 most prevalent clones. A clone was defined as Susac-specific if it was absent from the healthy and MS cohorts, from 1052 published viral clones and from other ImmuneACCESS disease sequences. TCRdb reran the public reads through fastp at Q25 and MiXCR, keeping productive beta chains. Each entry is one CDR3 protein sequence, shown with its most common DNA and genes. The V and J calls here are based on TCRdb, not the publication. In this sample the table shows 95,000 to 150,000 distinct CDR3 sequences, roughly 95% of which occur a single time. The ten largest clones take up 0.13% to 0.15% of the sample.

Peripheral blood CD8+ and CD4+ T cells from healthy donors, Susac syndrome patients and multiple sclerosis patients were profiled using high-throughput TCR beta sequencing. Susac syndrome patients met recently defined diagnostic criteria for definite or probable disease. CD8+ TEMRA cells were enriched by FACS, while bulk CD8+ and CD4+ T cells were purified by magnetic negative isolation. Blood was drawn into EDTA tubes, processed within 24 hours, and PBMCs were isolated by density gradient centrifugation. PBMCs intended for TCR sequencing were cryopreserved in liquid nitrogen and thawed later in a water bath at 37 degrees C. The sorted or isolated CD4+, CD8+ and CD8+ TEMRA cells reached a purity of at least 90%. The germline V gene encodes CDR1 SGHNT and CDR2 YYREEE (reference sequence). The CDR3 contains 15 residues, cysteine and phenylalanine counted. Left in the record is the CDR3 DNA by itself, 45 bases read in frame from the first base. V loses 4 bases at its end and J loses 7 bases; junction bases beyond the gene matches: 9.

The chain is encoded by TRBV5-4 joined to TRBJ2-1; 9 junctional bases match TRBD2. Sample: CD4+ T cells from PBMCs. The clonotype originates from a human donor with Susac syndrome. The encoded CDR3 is CASSPTREGWNEQFF. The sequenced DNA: TGTGCCAGCAGCCCTACGCGGGAGGGTTGGAATGAGCAGTTCTTC.